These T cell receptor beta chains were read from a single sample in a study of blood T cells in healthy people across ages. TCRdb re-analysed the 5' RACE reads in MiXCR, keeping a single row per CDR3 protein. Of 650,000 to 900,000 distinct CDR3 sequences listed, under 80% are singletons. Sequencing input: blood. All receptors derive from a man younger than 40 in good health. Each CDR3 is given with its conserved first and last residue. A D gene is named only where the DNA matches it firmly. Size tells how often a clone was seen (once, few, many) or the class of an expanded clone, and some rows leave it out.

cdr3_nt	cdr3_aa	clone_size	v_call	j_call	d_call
TGTGCCAGCAGCTTAGATTTCGGGACAGGGCTATACGAGCAGTACTTC	CASSLDFGTGLYEQYF	few	TRBV7-2	TRBJ2-7	TRBD1
TGTGCCAGTAGTATTGGCTCTGGGGCCAACGTCCTGACTTTC	CASSIGSGANVLTF	NA	TRBV19	TRBJ2-6	NA
TGTGCCACCCTTGGGGCAGGGCCAGATACGCAGTATTTT	CATLGAGPDTQYF	NA	TRBV6-5	TRBJ2-3	NA
TGTGCCAGCAGCTACCAGGCCTCTGGGGCCAACGTCCTGACTTTC	CASSYQASGANVLTF	few	TRBV9	TRBJ2-6	NA
TGTGCCACCCAGGATGGCTACGAGCAGTACTTC	CATQDGYEQYF	once	TRBV10-3	TRBJ2-7	NA
TGCGCCAACAGCTCGGGACTTTTCGGAAACACTGAAGCTTTCTTT	CANSSGLFGNTEAFF	NA	TRBV5-1	TRBJ1-1	NA
TGTGCCAGCAGCGTAGAGGGCCGGAGGGCAGATACGCAGTATTTT	CASSVEGRRADTQYF	NA	TRBV9	TRBJ2-3	NA
TGCAGCGGACAGGGTAAAGGTGACGAGCAGTACTTC	CSGQGKGDEQYF	NA	TRBV29-1	TRBJ2-7	TRBD1
TGTGCCAGCAGTTACGTATACGCAGATACGCAGTATTTT	CASSYVYADTQYF	few	TRBV6-6	TRBJ2-3	NA
TGTGCCAGCAGTTTGGCGGGAGGGAAGTGGGATACGCAGTATTTT	CASSLAGGKWDTQYF	NA	TRBV28	TRBJ2-3	TRBD2
TGTGCCAGCAGCCCAGCGACTGGGGGGCCCTACGAGCAGTACTTC	CASSPATGGPYEQYF	NA	TRBV7-2	TRBJ2-7	NA
TGTGCCAGCAGGGAGCGGGGTAGCTCCTACAATGAGCAGTTCTTC	CASRERGSSYNEQFF	NA	TRBV7-2	TRBJ2-1	TRBD2
TGCAGCGTTGAAGGGTCAGGGAGGACTGAAGCTTTCTTT	CSVEGSGRTEAFF	NA	TRBV29-1	TRBJ1-1	NA
TGTGCCAGCGTTGGTGGCGGTGGCTACACCTTC	CASVGGGGYTF	few	TRBV28	TRBJ1-2	NA
TGTGCCAGCAGCTCCACAGGGGTTGGGCAGTACTTC	CASSSTGVGQYF	NA	TRBV7-2	TRBJ2-7	TRBD1
TGTGCCACCAGCAGAGATGGTAGGTCAGATGAGCAGTTCTTC	CATSRDGRSDEQFF	NA	TRBV15	TRBJ2-1	NA
TGCAGTACCGGGACTAGCGGGATTTTATACGAGCAGTACTTC	CSTGTSGILYEQYF	few	TRBV20-1	TRBJ2-7	TRBD2
TGTGCCAGCAGCTTAGGTGAAGAGAACACTGAAGCTTTCTTT	CASSLGEENTEAFF	NA	TRBV7-6	TRBJ1-1	NA
TGTGCCAGCAGTTTATACGGGGAACGGACAGGGGGCAGCGAGCAGTACTTC	CASSLYGERTGGSEQYF	NA	TRBV28	TRBJ2-7	TRBD1
TGTGCCAGCAGCCCGAGGGACAGGGCTCTAGACGAGCAGTACTTC	CASSPRDRALDEQYF	few	TRBV4-2	TRBJ2-7	TRBD1
TGTGCCAGCACCGATGGACCCTCCTGGGACTACGAGCAGTACTTC	CASTDGPSWDYEQYF	few	TRBV7-9	TRBJ2-7	NA
TGCGCCAGCAGCCAAGATCTACCCCCGGGTCTACCCTACAATGAGCAGTTCTTC	CASSQDLPPGLPYNEQFF	NA	TRBV4-3	TRBJ2-1	NA
TGTGCCAGCAGTTCTGGGACAGGGATAAACATTCAGTACTTC	CASSSGTGINIQYF	NA	TRBV28	TRBJ2-4	TRBD1
TGTGCCAGCAGCTGGGGCCGGGACAGGGGGCCTTATTCTCCCTACGAGCAGTACTTC	CASSWGRDRGPYSPYEQYF	few	TRBV7-2	TRBJ2-7	TRBD1
TGTGCCAGCACCCTAAACCGGGACAGGGGCGACAATGAGCAGTACTTC	CASTLNRDRGDNEQYF	few	TRBV28	TRBJ2-5	TRBD1
TGTGCCAGCAGCTTATGGACAGGGGACGTATCCGGGGAGCTGTTTTTT	CASSLWTGDVSGELFF	NA	TRBV7-8	TRBJ2-2	TRBD1
TGCGCCAGCAGCTTGGAGATAGGTAATGAGCAGTTCTTC	CASSLEIGNEQFF	NA	TRBV5-1	TRBJ2-1	NA
TGTGCCAGCAGTTTATCGGGGCGGGGGGATTTCGGGACCCAGTACTTC	CASSLSGRGDFGTQYF	NA	TRBV28	TRBJ2-5	TRBD2
TGCGCCAGCAGCCACGAGGTACAAGCGGGGCAGCAGTTCTTC	CASSHEVQAGQQFF	once	TRBV4-1	TRBJ2-1	TRBD2
TGTGCCAGCAGTTACTCGCCGGGCAGACACCCGAACACTGAAGCTTTCTTT	CASSYSPGRHPNTEAFF	NA	TRBV6-2/TRBV6-3	TRBJ1-1	NA
TGCGCCAGCAGAATTGAGAACTACGAGCAGTACTTC	CASRIENYEQYF	NA	TRBV5-1	TRBJ2-7	NA
TGTGCCAGCAGCGTAGACGCGGGGGATATAGATACGCAGTATTTT	CASSVDAGDIDTQYF	NA	TRBV9	TRBJ2-3	TRBD2
TGCAGTGCCCCCACCGGGCCCTCCTACAATGAGCAGTTCTTC	CSAPTGPSYNEQFF	few	TRBV20-1	TRBJ2-1	NA